The 23 T cell receptor beta chains below come from one sample, sequenced in a study of blood T cell repertoires in COVID-19. Repertoires were generated with immunoSEQ multiplex PCR, while TCRdb's copy carries only in-frame clones and drops some. The sample has some 150,000 clones, 87% seen once. The specimen sequenced was peripheral blood. The receptors here all came from a woman aged 55-70 years with active or convalescent COVID-19.

The chain carries TRBV25-1 and TRBJ2-7, with TRBD1 identical over 7 bases. The J segment lost 0 bases and the V segment lost 2 bases, leaving 7 bases of the junction unmatched. Germline V gene data show CDR1 as MGHDK and CDR2 as SYGVNS. CDR3 length equals 16 residues. CDR3 coding DNA: TGTGCCAGCAGTGAACCGGGGACAGCCCGCTCCTACGAGCAGTACTTC. Translating it yields CASSEPGTARSYEQYF.

The chain recombines TRBV7-9 with TRBJ2-7; 10 bases match TRBD2. The CDR3 totals 15 residues. Per germline, CDR1 SEHNR and CDR2 FQNEAQ (reference sequence). V shed 5 bases, J shed 0 bases, and the junction held 4 bases outside the gene matches. CDR3 loop: CASSQSSGGSYEQYF. The CDR3 region has the DNA TGTGCCAGCAGCCAATCTAGCGGGGGCTCCTACGAGCAGTACTTC. The variable domain in full, with the rest retrieved from reference TRBV7-9 and TRBJ2-7, is DTGVSQNPRHKITKRGQNVTFRCDPISEHNRLYWYRQTLGQGPEFLTYFQNEAQLEKSRLLSDRFSAERPKGSFSTLEIQRTEQGDSAMYLCASSQSSGGSYEQYFGPGTRLTVT.

This sequence joins TRBV25-1 and TRBJ2-7; TRBD1 agrees at 7 bases. Germline V gene sequence: CDR1 MGHDK, CDR2 SYGVNS. Unmatched junction bases numbered 9, after V lost 7 bases and J lost 6 bases. This CDR3 spans 13 amino acids. CDR3 DNA: TGTGCCAGCACCAGGGGACAGTGGGGCGAGCAGTACTTC. Its translation is CASTRGQWGEQYF.

This clone turned up a few times. The chain recombines TRBV4-1 with TRBJ1-2; D remains ambiguous. The ends were cut back, 5 bases at V and 7 bases at J, with 8 bases in the middle. The CDR3 runs to 11 residues. The germline gives CDR1 MGHRA, CDR2 YSYEKL. The CDR3 region is CASSERTGYTF. Written as DNA, the CDR3 is TGCGCCAGCAGCGAGCGTACTGGCTACACCTTC.

The rearrangement links TRBV20-1 to TRBJ2-2; the D call may be TRBD1 or TRBD2 (6 bases each). Germline CDR1 DFQATT, CDR2 SNEGSKA (reference sequence). The CDR3 has 14 residues. V was clipped by 3 bases and J by 3 bases, with 11 bases between them. CDR3 nucleotides: TGCAGTGCTAGTGGGGGGCTCGACACCGGGGAGCTGTTTTTT. It yields the protein CSASGGLDTGELFF.

This clone showed up just a few times. The CDR3 DNA reads as TGCGCCAGCAGCATTGGGGAGGAAGTCAATGAGCAGTTCTTC. Protein product: CASSIGEEVNEQFF. The V call is TRBV4-3, the J call TRBJ2-1; D possibly corresponds to TRBD2 (6 bases). The CDR3 is 14 amino acids. With 5 bases removed from V and 6 bases from J, the gap between germline ends came to 14 bases. Germline V gene lookup returns CDR1 LGHNA and CDR2 YSLEER.

The genes are TRBV4-3 and TRBJ1-4, with D possibly matching TRBD1 (6 bases). CDR1 is LGHNA and CDR2 is YSLEER in the germline V gene. V was trimmed by 2 bases and J by 6 bases, leaving 13 bases between them. The CDR3 totals 15 residues. In DNA form, the CDR3 reads TGCGCCAGCAGCCAAACTCAGGGGATAGATGAAAAACTGTTTTTT. Protein product: CASSQTQGIDEKLFF.

The chain has TRBV19 and TRBJ1-3; no firm D call. The CDR3 totals 11 residues. Trimming took 7 bases from V and 7 from J, leaving 8 bases between them. The germline CDR1 and CDR2 sequences are LNHDA and SQIVND (reference sequence). For the CDR3, the DNA is TGTGCCAGTACCCTTTTGAACACCATATATTTT. Translated: CASTLLNTIYF.

The gene calls are TRBV7-9 and TRBJ1-2; 12 nucleotides align to TRBD1. Germline CDR1 SEHNR, CDR2 FQNEAQ (reference sequence). This CDR3 contains 13 residues. Unmatched junction bases numbered 4, after V lost 7 bases and J lost 7 bases. This chain's CDR3 is CASTGQGAFGYTF. In DNA form, the CDR3 reads TGTGCCAGCACGGGACAGGGGGCGTTTGGCTACACCTTC. Full variable domain (remainder filled in from reference TRBV7-9 and TRBJ1-2): DTGVSQNPRHKITKRGQNVTFRCDPISEHNRLYWYRQTLGQGPEFLTYFQNEAQLEKSRLLSDRFSAERPKGSFSTLEIQRTEQGDSAMYLCASTGQGAFGYTFGSGTRLTVV.

This sequence joins TRBV10-3 and TRBJ1-5; D is undetermined. The CDR3 is 15 residues long. The V gene's germline CDR1 is ENHRY and CDR2 SYGVKD. Trimming cost V 0 bases and J 7 bases, with 13 bases left between them. The chain's CDR3 is CAISESKREGQPQHF. CDR3 DNA sequence: TGTGCCATCAGTGAGTCGAAAAGGGAGGGCCAGCCCCAGCATTTT.

The chain recombines TRBV5-8 with TRBJ2-3; 7 nucleotides match TRBD2. Trimming removed 2 bases from V and 1 base from J; junction bases left unmatched: 16. This CDR3 comprises 19 residues. CDR1 is SGHTS and CDR2 is YDEGEE in the germline V gene. CDR3: CASSFVPGGLARGTDTQYF. CDR3 bases: TGTGCCAGCAGCTTCGTCCCGGGGGGTCTAGCCCGGGGCACAGATACGCAGTATTTT. Full variable domain (rest looked up from reference TRBV5-8 and TRBJ2-3): EAGVTQSPTHLIKTRGQQATLRCSPISGHTSVYWYQQALGLGLQFLLWYDEGEERNRGNFPPRFSGRQFPNYSSELNVNALELEDSALYLCASSFVPGGLARGTDTQYFGPGTRLTVL.

The CDR3 region has the DNA TGCGCCAGACAGGGGGGACGTCCCTACGAGCAGTACTTC. The encoded protein is CARQGGRPYEQYF. This rearrangement joins TRBV23-1 to TRBJ2-7; 8 bases agree with TRBD1. TRBV23-1 counts as an open reading frame of uncertain function. The CDR3 spans 13 residues. The ends lost 9 bases at V and 2 bases at J; junction bases unmatched: 6.

The rearrangement links TRBV2 to TRBJ1-1; TRBD1 is a possible D gene (5 bases). V was trimmed by 3 bases and J by 4 bases, leaving 12 bases between them. Germline-derived CDR1 and CDR2 are SNHLY and FYNNEI. CDR3 length: 14 residues. Written as DNA, the CDR3 is TGTGCCAGCAGTGAGATTGGGGGAGGCACTGAAGCTTTCTTT. Protein product: CASSEIGGGTEAFF.

The rearrangement links TRBV10-3 to TRBJ1-4; D is unclear. The germline V gene has CDR1 ENHRY and CDR2 SYGVKD. Trimming left V 2 bases short and J 2 bases short, with 12 bases between. The CDR3 totals 16 residues. The CDR3 spells CAISEREGMTNEKLFF. The CDR3 DNA reads as TGTGCCATCAGTGAGAGGGAGGGCATGACTAATGAAAAACTGTTTTTT.

The chain combines TRBV6-2 or TRBV6-3 with TRBJ1-5; D uncertain. The length of the CDR3 is 16 residues. Germline CDR1 is MNHEY and CDR2 is SVGEGT. V was pared by 5 bases and J by 0 bases, with 14 bases between. The CDR3 reads CASSLDPGFSNQPQHF. CDR3 in DNA: TGTGCCAGCAGTCTTGACCCGGGATTTAGCAATCAGCCCCAGCATTTT.

Written as DNA, the CDR3 is TGTGCCAGTAGCCCGAGGACAGCAGTCTCTGGGGCCAACGTCCTGACTTTC. Its translation: CASSPRTAVSGANVLTF. The chain joins TRBV19 to TRBJ2-6; tentative D call: TRBD1 (6 bases). The ends were cut back, 6 bases at V and 0 bases at J, with 15 bases in the middle. CDR1 and CDR2 from the germline V gene are LNHDA and SQIVND (reference sequence). This CDR3 is 17 amino acids long.

The rearrangement links TRBV6-5 to TRBJ2-3; TRBD1 agrees at 9 bases. This CDR3 has 14 amino acids. Germline assignment: CDR1 MNHEY and CDR2 SVGAGI. The trim removed 4 bases at V and 3 bases at J, leaving 2 bases unmatched. This CDR3 reads CASSSGQGTDTQYF. In DNA form, the CDR3 reads TGTGCCAGCAGTTCGGGACAGGGAACAGATACGCAGTATTTT.

The V and J genes are TRBV9 and TRBJ1-4; 8 nucleotides line up with TRBD1. J lost 3 bases, V lost 4 bases, and 5 bases had no gene match. The germline V gene encodes CDR1 SGDLS and CDR2 YYNGEE. The CDR3 length is 15 residues. CDR3 residues: CASSRQGQANEKLFF. CDR3 in DNA: TGTGCCAGCAGCCGACAGGGGCAGGCTAATGAAAAACTGTTTTTT.

The rearrangement uses TRBV30 and TRBJ1-1; weak D call: TRBD1 (5 bases). Germline-derived CDR1 and CDR2 are GTSNPN and SVGIG (reference sequence). V was clipped by 1 base and J by 0 bases, with 12 bases between them. The CDR3 extends over 15 amino acids. For the CDR3, the DNA is TGTGCCTGGAGTGGGCCGGGACTGCTGAACACTGAAGCTTTCTTT. It codes for CAWSGPGLLNTEAFF. The complete variable domain, with remaining parts taken from reference TRBV30 and TRBJ1-1, reads SQTIHQWPATLVQPVGSPLSLECTVEGTSNPNLYWYRQAAGRGLQLLFYSVGIGQISSEVPQNLSASRPQDRQFILSSKKLLLSDSGFYLCAWSGPGLLNTEAFFGQGTRLTVV.

The chain recombines TRBV6-5 with TRBJ1-1; the match to TRBD1 covers 10 bases. CDR1 MNHEY and CDR2 SVGAGI come from the germline V gene. The CDR3 sequence is 15 residues long. Losses at the gene ends were 6 bases for V and 6 bases for J; bases not matched to a gene: 10. As DNA, the CDR3 is TGTGCCAGCAGACTCTCTAGGACAGGGGGTTCTGAAGCTTTCTTT. Translation: CASRLSRTGGSEAFF.

This chain uses TRBV2 with TRBJ1-4, with 8 bases aligning to TRBD1. The germline V gene has CDR1 SNHLY and CDR2 FYNNEI. The CDR3 contains 16 residues. Trimming removed 4 bases from V and 3 bases from J; junction bases left unmatched: 7. The CDR3 DNA is TGTGCCAGCAGTGCTAGCCGGACAGGGCCTAATGAAAAACTGTTTTTT. It translates to CASSASRTGPNEKLFF.

The chain employs TRBV18 and TRBJ2-1; the D gene is possibly TRBD2 (6 bases). Trimming took 2 bases from V and 0 from J, leaving 14 bases between them. From germline, CDR1 is KGHSH and CDR2 LQKENI. The CDR3 is made up of 17 amino acids. The CDR3 protein is CASSPGRRGISYNEQFF. Written as DNA, the CDR3 is TGTGCCAGCTCACCAGGACGGAGGGGTATCTCCTACAATGAGCAGTTCTTC.

This chain uses TRBV6-2 or TRBV6-3 with TRBJ2-2; TRBD2 aligns across 14 bases. The CDR3 spans 18 residues. After removal of 4 bases from V and 3 bases from J, the junction contained 7 bases not matched to a gene. Germline CDR1 and CDR2: MNHEY and SVGEGT. The CDR3 protein is CASSSRTSGGLYTGELFF. CDR3 sequence (DNA): TGTGCCAGCAGTTCTCGGACTAGCGGGGGGCTTTACACCGGGGAGCTGTTTTTT.